The source of this TCR beta chain is a study of cytomegalovirus exposure and HLA in healthy donors. The V gene end was trimmed by 5 bases and the J gene end by 9 bases; junction bases not matched to a gene: 5. Germline V lookup: CDR1 SEHNR, CDR2 FQNEAQ (reference sequence). The CDR3 loop spans 15 amino acids. The primer mix had 60 Vbeta and 13 Jbeta primers. Sequencing was performed with immunoSEQ multiplex PCR; in TCRdb, only in-frame clones are kept and a portion is missing. The repertoire table contains roughly 74,000 clones. As concerns this clone: The antigen is undetermined.

Findings and limits, study-wide: As a later analysis revealed, most CMV-associated TCR beta chains appeared HLA-restricted. TRBV6-2, TRBV6-3 and some other V segments were excluded as indistinguishable.

Sequenced input: PBMCs. The receptor was derived from a female donor in good health and CMV-seropositive. The V gene is TRBV7-9, the J gene TRBJ2-1, with 15 nucleotides matching TRBD2. In nucleotides, the CDR3 is TGTGCCAGCAGCGCAGGACTAGCGGGAGGGGGTGAGCAGTTCTTC. Residues: CASSAGLAGGGEQFF.